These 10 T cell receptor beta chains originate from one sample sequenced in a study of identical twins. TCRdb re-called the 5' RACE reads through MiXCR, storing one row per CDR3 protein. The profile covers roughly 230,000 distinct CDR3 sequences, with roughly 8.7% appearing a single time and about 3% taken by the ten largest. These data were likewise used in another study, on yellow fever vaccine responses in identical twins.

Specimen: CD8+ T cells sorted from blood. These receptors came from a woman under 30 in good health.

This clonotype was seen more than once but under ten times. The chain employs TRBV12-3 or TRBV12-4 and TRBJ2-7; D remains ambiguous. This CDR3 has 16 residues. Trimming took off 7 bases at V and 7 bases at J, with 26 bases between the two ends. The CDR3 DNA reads TGTGCCAGCAACCCCGACGGCCCCATTGGAGCTAGGGAGCAGTACTTC. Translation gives CASNPDGPIGAREQYF.

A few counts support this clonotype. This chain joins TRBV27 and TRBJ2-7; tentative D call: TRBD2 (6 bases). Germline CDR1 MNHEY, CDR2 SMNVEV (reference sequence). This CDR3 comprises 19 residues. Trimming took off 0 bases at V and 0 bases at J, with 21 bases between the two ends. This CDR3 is CASSLSAGRGIGYSYEQYF. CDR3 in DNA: TGTGCCAGCAGTTTATCGGCGGGAAGGGGAATCGGATACTCCTACGAGCAGTACTTC.

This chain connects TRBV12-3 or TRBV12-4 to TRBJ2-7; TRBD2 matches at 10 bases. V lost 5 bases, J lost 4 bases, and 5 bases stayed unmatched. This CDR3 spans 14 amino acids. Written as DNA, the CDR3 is TGTGCCAGCAGTCCTAGCGGGAGCTTATACGAGCAGTACTTC. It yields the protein CASSPSGSLYEQYF.

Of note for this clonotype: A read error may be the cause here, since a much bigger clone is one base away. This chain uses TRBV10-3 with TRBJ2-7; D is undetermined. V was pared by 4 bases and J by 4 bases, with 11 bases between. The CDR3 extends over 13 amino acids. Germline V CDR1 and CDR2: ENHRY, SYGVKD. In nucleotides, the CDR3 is TGTGCCATCAGTGGCACAGAAGATTACGAGCAGTACTTC. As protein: CAISGTEDYEQYF.

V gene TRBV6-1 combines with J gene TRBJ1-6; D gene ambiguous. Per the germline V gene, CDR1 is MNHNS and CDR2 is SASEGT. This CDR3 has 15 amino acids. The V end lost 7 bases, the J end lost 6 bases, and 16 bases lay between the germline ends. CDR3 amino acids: CASNPSLGGNSPLHF. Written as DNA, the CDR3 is TGTGCCAGCAACCCGTCCCTAGGCGGTAATTCACCCCTCCACTTT.

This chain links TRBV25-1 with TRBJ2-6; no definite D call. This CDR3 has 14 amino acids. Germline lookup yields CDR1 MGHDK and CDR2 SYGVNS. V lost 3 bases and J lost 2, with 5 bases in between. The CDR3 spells CASSDPAGANVLTF. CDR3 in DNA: TGTGCCAGCAGTGACCCTGCTGGGGCCAACGTCCTGACTTTC.

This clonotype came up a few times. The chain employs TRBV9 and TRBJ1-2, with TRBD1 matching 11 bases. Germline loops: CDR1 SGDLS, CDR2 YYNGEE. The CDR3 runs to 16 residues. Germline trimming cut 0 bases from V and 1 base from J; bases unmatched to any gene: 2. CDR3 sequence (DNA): TGTGCCAGCAGCGTAGTCGGGACAGGGGGTAACTATGGCTACACCTTC. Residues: CASSVVGTGGNYGYTF. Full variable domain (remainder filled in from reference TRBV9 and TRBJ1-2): DSGVTQTPKHLITATGQRVTLRCSPRSGDLSVYWYQQSLDQGLQFLIQYYNGEERAKGNILERFSAQQFPDLHSELNLSSLELGDSALYFCASSVVGTGGNYGYTFGSGTRLTVV.

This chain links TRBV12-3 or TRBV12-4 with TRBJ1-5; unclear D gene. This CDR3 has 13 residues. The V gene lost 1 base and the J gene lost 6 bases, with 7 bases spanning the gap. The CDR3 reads CASSLGPGQPQHF. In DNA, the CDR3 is TGTGCCAGCAGTTTAGGGCCAGGTCAGCCCCAGCATTTT.

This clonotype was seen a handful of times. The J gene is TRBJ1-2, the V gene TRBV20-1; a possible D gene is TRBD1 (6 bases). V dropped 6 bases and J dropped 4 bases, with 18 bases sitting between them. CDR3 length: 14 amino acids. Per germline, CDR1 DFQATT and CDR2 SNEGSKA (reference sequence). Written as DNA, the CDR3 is TGCAGTGCCCCTGAAGGGGGAGTAAGCTATGGCTACACCTTC. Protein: CSAPEGGVSYGYTF.

The CDR3 DNA is TGTGCCAGCAGTGGAACTGGCGGGGGTACAGATACGCAGTATTTT. Its translation: CASSGTGGGTDTQYF. The V and J genes are TRBV6-4 and TRBJ2-3; 7 positions agree with TRBD2. J gave up 3 bases and V 4 bases, and 7 bases lay outside the gene matches. Germline CDR1 MRHNA, CDR2 SNTAGT. The CDR3 sequence is 15 residues long.